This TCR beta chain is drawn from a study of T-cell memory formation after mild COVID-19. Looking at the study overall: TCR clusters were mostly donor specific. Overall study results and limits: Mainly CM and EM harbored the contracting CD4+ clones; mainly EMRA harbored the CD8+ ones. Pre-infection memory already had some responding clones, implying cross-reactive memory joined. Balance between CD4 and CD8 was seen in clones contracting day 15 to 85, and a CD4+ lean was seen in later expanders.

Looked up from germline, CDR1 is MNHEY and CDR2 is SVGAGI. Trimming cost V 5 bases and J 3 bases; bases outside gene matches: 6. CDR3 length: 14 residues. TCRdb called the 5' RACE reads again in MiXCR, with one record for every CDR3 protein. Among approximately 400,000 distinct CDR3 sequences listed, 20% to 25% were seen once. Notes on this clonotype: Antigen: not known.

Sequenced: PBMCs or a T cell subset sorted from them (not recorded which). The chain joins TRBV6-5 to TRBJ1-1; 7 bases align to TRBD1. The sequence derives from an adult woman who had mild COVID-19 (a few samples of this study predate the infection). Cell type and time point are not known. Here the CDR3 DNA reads TGTGCCAGCAGTCTACAGGGGAGGTACACTGAAGCTTTCTTT. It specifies CASSLQGRYTEAFF.